This record covers a single T cell receptor beta chain. As yet, its antigen is unknown. Per the original methods: Concordance between patient CD8+ clones exceeding 1% and published virus-specific TCRB sequences was infrequent. Repertoires were generated with immunoSEQ multiplex PCR, while TCRdb's copy carries only in-frame clones and drops some. The DNA was the basis for D and trimming; V, J and clone size are from that table. The repertoire has over 7,000 clones, 87% of them found once; the top ten carry roughly 17%. The entry originates in a study of somatic mutations in cytotoxic T cells in rheumatoid arthritis. Study overall: No treatment had yet been given when patient blood (roughly 31 ml EDTA) was drawn, right after diagnosis. General study findings and limits: With roughly 62 patients examined, fewer than 10 had a largest CD8+ clone exceeding 20% of CD8+ cells.

The CDR3 sequence is 13 residues long. J lost 5 bases, V lost 2 bases, and 3 bases had no gene match. CDR1 and CDR2 (germline): MNHEY, SMNVEV (reference sequence). Sequencing used CD8+ T cells sorted from blood. The TCR comes from a man aged 35-49 years with rheumatoid arthritis. This sequence joins TRBV27 and TRBJ2-7, with TRBD1 matching over 7 bases. CDR3 nucleotide sequence: TGTGCCAGCAGTTTAATAGGGGGCCACGAGCAGTACTTC. This encodes CASSLIGGHEQYF.